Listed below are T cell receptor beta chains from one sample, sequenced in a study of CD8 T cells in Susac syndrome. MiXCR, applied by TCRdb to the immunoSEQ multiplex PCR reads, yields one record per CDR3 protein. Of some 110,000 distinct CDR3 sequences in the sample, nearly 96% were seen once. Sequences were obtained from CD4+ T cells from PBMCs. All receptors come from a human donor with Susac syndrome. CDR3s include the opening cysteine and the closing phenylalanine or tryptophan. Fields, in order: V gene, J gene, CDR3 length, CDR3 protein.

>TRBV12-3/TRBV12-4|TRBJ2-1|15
CASSRSGSGYNEQFF
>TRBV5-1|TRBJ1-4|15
CASSLEPRTSEKLFF
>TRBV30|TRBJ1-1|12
CAWSVPGGEAFF
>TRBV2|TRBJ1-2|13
CASSTDKDYGYTF
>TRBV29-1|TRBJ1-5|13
CSALQGFGQPQHF
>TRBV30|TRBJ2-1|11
CAWNGGGEQFF
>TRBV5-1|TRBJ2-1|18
CASSLDLPPGPRAGGQFF
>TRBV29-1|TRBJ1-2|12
CSVDRSAGGYTF
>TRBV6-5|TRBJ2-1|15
CASSLLTSGIDEQFF
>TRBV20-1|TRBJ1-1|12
CSARDQVTEAFF
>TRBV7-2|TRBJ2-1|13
CASSPGLDLEQFF
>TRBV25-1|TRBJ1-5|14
CASSEGQGNQPQHF
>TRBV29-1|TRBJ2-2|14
CSVTGDLNTGELFF
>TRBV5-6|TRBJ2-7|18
CASSLRGEGPIRTYEQYF